The clone carrying this T cell receptor (beta chain) has ten or more counts. The source of the sample is a study of blood T cells in healthy people across ages. Sample-barcoded 5' priming and a J-beta primer mix drove a second PCR of roughly 7 to 11 cycles. One entry per CDR3 protein, called by TCRdb with MiXCR from the 5' RACE reads. Here the sample spans some 640,000 distinct CDR3 sequences, roughly 31% being singletons. Germline-derived CDR1 and CDR2 are SGHTA and FQGNSA. This CDR3 is built from 15 residues. Trimming took 1 base from V and 1 from J, leaving 10 bases between them. Sequenced material: blood. This TCR was sampled from an elderly woman in good health. J is TRBJ2-5 and V is TRBV7-2; tentatively, D is TRBD1 or TRBD2 (5 bases each). The CDR3, as DNA: TGTGCCAGCAGCTTAGTCCGGGGCAGCCAAGAGACCCAGTACTTC. Amino acid sequence: CASSLVRGSQETQYF.